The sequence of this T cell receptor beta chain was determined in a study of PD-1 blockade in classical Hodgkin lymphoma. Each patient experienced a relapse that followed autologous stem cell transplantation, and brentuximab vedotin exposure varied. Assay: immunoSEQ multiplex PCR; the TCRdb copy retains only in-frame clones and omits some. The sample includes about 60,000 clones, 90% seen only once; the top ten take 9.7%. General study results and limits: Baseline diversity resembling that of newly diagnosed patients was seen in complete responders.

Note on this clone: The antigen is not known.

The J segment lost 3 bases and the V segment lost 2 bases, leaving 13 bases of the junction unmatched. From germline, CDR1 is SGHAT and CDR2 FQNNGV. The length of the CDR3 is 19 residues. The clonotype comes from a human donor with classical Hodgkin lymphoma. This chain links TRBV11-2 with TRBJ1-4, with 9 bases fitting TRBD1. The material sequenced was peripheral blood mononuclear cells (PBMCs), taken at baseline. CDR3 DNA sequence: TGTGCCAGCAGCTTACTCTTCGCTGGACAGGGGTTATCTAATGAAAAACTGTTTTTT. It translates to CASSLLFAGQGLSNEKLFF.